The T cell receptor (beta chain) under discussion was sequenced for a study of blood T cells in healthy people across ages. As for the study in general: Template-switching capture recovered about one barcoded beta molecule per two T cells.

It was with a sample-barcoded 5' primer and a J-beta primer mix that a second PCR of roughly 7 to 12 cycles was run. From the 5' RACE reads, TCRdb called clonotypes with MiXCR, one entry per CDR3 protein. The sample yields approximately 900,000 distinct CDR3 sequences, 25% to 30% seen once. Germline CDR1 SNHLY, CDR2 FYNNEI. V was pared by 2 bases and J by 7 bases, with 16 bases between. The CDR3 totals 15 residues. This clonotype has a handful of counts. All donors came from Russia, were Caucasian and healthy, and spanned ages roughly 6 to 95. The same data also went into a second study, on T cells of mothers and their children. This second study says: Sequencing got over 8 million TCR beta CDR3 reads from each mother and approximately 3 million from each child.

The sample consisted of blood. The TCR comes from a woman between 40 and 50 years old in good health. This rearrangement joins TRBV2 to TRBJ2-3, with D perhaps matching TRBD1 or TRBD2 (5 bases each). CDR3 bases: TGTGCCAGCAGTGAACAGGTAGCTGGGACGAATACGCAGTATTTT. The encoded protein is CASSEQVAGTNTQYF.